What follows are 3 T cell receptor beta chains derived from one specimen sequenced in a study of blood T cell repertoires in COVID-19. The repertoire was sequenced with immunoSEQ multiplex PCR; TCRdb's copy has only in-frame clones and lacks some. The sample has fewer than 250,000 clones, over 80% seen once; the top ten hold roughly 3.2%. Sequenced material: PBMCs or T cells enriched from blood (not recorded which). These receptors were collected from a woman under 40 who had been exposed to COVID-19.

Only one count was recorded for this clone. The CDR3: CASSPKGTDLQPQHF. The CDR3 nucleotides are TGTGCCAGCAGCCCCAAGGGGACAGACCTACAGCCCCAGCATTTT. The chain has TRBV5-5 and TRBJ1-5; 7 bases match TRBD1. The CDR3 contains 15 residues. The J segment lost 7 bases and the V segment lost 4 bases, leaving 11 bases of the junction unmatched. Germline CDR1 reads SGHKS; CDR2 reads YYEKEE (reference sequence).

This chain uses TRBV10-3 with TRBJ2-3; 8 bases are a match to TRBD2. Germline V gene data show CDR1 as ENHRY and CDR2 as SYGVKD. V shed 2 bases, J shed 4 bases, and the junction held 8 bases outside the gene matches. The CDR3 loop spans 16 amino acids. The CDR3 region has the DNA TGTGCCATCAGTGAGGGGGGCGGGGGGACGGCAGATACGCAGTATTTT. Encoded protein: CAISEGGGGTADTQYF.

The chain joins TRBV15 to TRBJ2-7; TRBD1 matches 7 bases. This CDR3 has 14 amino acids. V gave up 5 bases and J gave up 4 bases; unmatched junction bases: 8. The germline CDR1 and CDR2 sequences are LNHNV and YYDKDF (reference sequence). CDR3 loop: CATSQGDRDYEQYF. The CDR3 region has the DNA TGTGCCACCAGCCAAGGGGACAGAGATTACGAGCAGTACTTC. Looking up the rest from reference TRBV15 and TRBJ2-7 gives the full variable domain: DAMVIQNPRYQVTQFGKPVTLSCSQTLNHNVMYWYQQKSSQAPKLLFHYYDKDFNNEADTPDNFQSRRPNTSFCFLDIRSPGLGDTAMYLCATSQGDRDYEQYFGPGTRLTVT.